The present TCR beta chain was sequenced within a study of cytomegalovirus exposure and HLA in healthy donors. The CDR3 has 16 amino acids. V lost 1 base and J 8 bases, leaving 18 bases between the germline ends. Germline V lookup: CDR1 SEHNR, CDR2 FQNEAQ (reference sequence). In the case of this clone: Antigen: not known.

The PCR employed 60 Vbeta primers together with 13 Jbeta primers. Clones were read by immunoSEQ multiplex PCR, and TCRdb kept only the in-frame ones, dropping some. The table shows 150,000 to 200,000 clones, with around 78% occurring only once. Study results and caveats: Earlier analysis looked at TCR beta V segments, and most were productive about 87% or about 30% of the time. Using the classifier, cytomegalovirus status was reportedly diagnosed with high specificity and sensitivity.

Sequencing input: PBMCs. V is TRBV7-9 and J is TRBJ1-3; D perhaps matches TRBD1 (6 bases). The clonotype originates from a woman between 35 and 50 years old in good health and CMV-seronegative. Written as DNA, the CDR3 is TGTGCCAGCAGCTTAGGGACAGTATCGAAACGAGACACCATATATTTT. Protein sequence: CASSLGTVSKRDTIYF.